This T cell receptor (beta chain) was profiled in a study of glioma-infiltrating T cells after dendritic cell vaccination. V lost 8 bases to trimming and J lost 4 bases; unmatched junction nucleotides: 12. Germline loops: CDR1 MDHEN, CDR2 SYDVKM. The CDR3 is made up of 16 amino acids. Amplification used 60 V beta primers and 13 J beta primers. The protocol was immunoSEQ multiplex PCR, while the TCRdb copy is restricted to in-frame clones and leaves out a portion. The table includes more than 55,000 clones, over 65% detected once. Time point indicated: after dendritic cell vaccination, including at tumor progression/relapse.

Here the sequenced sample was blood, taken after dendritic cell vaccination. The clonotype originates from a human donor with glioblastoma. This rearrangement joins TRBV28 to TRBJ2-1; 9 bases agree with TRBD2. The CDR3 loop reads CASGPMAGGTYNEQFF. The CDR3 DNA reads TGTGCCAGCGGGCCGATGGCGGGGGGGACATACAATGAGCAGTTCTTC.